Following are 26 T cell receptor beta chains from one sample sequenced in a study of long-term antiretroviral therapy in people with HIV. Survey level was the resolution at which the v3.0 immunoSEQ assay ran. Sequenced by immunoSEQ multiplex PCR; TCRdb stores in-frame clones only, minus some. The data contain fewer than 40,000 clones, about three quarters of them singletons. The input for sequencing was unsorted PBMCs, taken 3.1 years after starting antiretroviral therapy. The receptors stem from a woman aged 45-60 years with HIV.

This clone was recorded a few times. V usage is TRBV18 and J usage is TRBJ1-6, with a tentative D call TRBD1 (6 bases). CDR1 and CDR2 (germline): KGHSH, LQKENI. The CDR3 is made up of 14 amino acids. With 5 bases removed from V and 6 bases from J, the gap between germline ends came to 11 bases. The CDR3 sequence: CASSADSGNSPLHF. CDR3 sequence (DNA): TGTGCCAGCTCAGCGGACAGCGGTAATTCACCCCTCCACTTT.

The chain is built from TRBV7-9 and TRBJ1-5, with TRBD1 matching 8 bases. Germline CDR1 reads SEHNR; CDR2 reads FQNEAQ (reference sequence). V was pared by 5 bases and J by 2 bases, with 2 bases of the junction left unmatched. The CDR3 covers 14 residues. CDR3 loop: CASSPDRGNQPQHF. The CDR3 DNA reads TGTGCCAGCAGCCCGGACAGGGGCAATCAGCCCCAGCATTTT.

The genes are TRBV19 and TRBJ2-7, with D perhaps TRBD2 (6 bases). Germline assignment: CDR1 LNHDA and CDR2 SQIVND (reference sequence). The CDR3 runs 15 residues. V shed 2 bases and J shed 0 bases, with 11 bases lying between them. The CDR3, as DNA: TGTGCCAGTAGTATATATGGGGGGAGCTCCTACGAGCAGTACTTC. Its translation: CASSIYGGSSYEQYF.

The V and J genes are TRBV4-1 and TRBJ1-1; a weak D match, TRBD1 (5 bases). Germline assignment: CDR1 MGHRA and CDR2 YSYEKL. CDR3 length: 15 amino acids. V was shortened by 1 base and J by 3 bases, with 12 bases between the two germline ends. CDR3 nucleotide sequence: TGCGCCAGCAGCCAAGGGCCAGGGAAAGACACTGAAGCTTTCTTT. This gives the protein CASSQGPGKDTEAFF.

This sequence joins TRBV30 and TRBJ2-5; D ambiguous. Germline lookup yields CDR1 GTSNPN and CDR2 SVGIG (reference sequence). CDR3 length: 12 residues. V was pared by 5 bases and J by 4 bases, with 11 bases between. The DNA of the CDR3 is TGTGCCTGGGACCCGCCGGGAGAGACCCAGTACTTC. This encodes CAWDPPGETQYF.

The V and J genes are TRBV7-6 and TRBJ1-1; D gene ambiguous. Trimming removed 0 bases at V and 1 base at J, with 6 bases between. CDR1 and CDR2 from the germline V gene are SGHVS and FNYEAQ. The CDR3 has 14 amino acids. CDR3 coding DNA: TGTGCCAGCAGCTTAGCGCCAGGGAACACTGAAGCTTTCTTT. Translated: CASSLAPGNTEAFF.

The chain joins TRBV7-9 to TRBJ2-7, with 9 nucleotides matching TRBD1. V lost 5 bases and J lost 0; bases outside the gene matches: 14. The CDR3 has 18 amino acids. Germline loops: CDR1 SEHNR, CDR2 FQNEAQ (reference sequence). CDR3 bases: TGTGCCAGCAGCCCGGGACAGGGTCCGTCGCGGGGCTCCTACGAGCAGTACTTC. Amino acids: CASSPGQGPSRGSYEQYF.

This sequence joins TRBV7-2 and TRBJ2-5; TRBD2 matches 10 bases. J was trimmed by 1 base and V by 6 bases; bases with no gene match: 5. The germline gives CDR1 SGHTA, CDR2 FQGNSA. This CDR3 region has 15 residues. In nucleotides, the CDR3 is TGTGCCAGCAGGTGGACTAGCGGACGCCAAGAGACCCAGTACTTC. It specifies CASRWTSGRQETQYF.

This rearrangement joins TRBV27 to TRBJ1-6; 7 positions match TRBD1. With 2 bases clipped from V and 8 bases from J, the junction kept 6 bases outside the gene matches. This CDR3 has 15 residues. The germline CDR1 and CDR2 sequences are MNHEY and SMNVEV (reference sequence). The DNA for the CDR3 is TGTGCCAGCAGTTTAACAGGGGTTACTCATTCACCCCTCCACTTT. It encodes CASSLTGVTHSPLHF.

The chain has TRBV5-6 and TRBJ2-7; no reliable D call. Germline lookup yields CDR1 SGHDT and CDR2 YYEEEE. V lost 0 bases, J lost 3 bases, and 10 bases lay in between. The CDR3 extends over 14 amino acids. CDR3 region: CASSLAVVRYEQYF. DNA of the CDR3: TGTGCCAGCAGCTTGGCTGTGGTTCGCTACGAGCAGTACTTC.

V and J are TRBV7-6 and TRBJ1-3; D perhaps matches TRBD1 (5 bases). The CDR3 consists of 16 residues. V lost 5 bases and J 0 bases, leaving 14 bases between the germline ends. Germline V gene data show CDR1 as SGHVS and CDR2 as FNYEAQ. In nucleotides, the CDR3 is TGTGCCAGCAGCGAGATTGACAGTCTCTCTGGAAACACCATATATTTT. Translation gives CASSEIDSLSGNTIYF.

This clone was detected only a few times. This sequence joins TRBV7-9 and TRBJ1-5, with 9 bases fitting TRBD1. Losses at the gene ends were 5 bases for V and 6 bases for J; bases not matched to a gene: 8. The CDR3 covers 15 residues. Germline-derived CDR1 and CDR2 are SEHNR and FQNEAQ (reference sequence). The CDR3 loop reads CASSPGTGTTQPQHF. The CDR3 DNA reads TGTGCCAGCAGCCCCGGGACAGGGACGACTCAGCCCCAGCATTTT.

The rearrangement links TRBV15 to TRBJ2-4; 7 bases are a match to TRBD2. Germline V gene data show CDR1 as LNHNV and CDR2 as YYDKDF (reference sequence). The CDR3 extends over 14 amino acids. Trimming at V came to 5 bases and at J to 3 bases, leaving 4 bases not matched to a gene. CDR3 loop: CATSPTGGKNIQYF. The CDR3 DNA reads as TGTGCCACCAGCCCGACGGGGGGCAAAAACATTCAGTACTTC.

This clone was seen once. V is TRBV7-2 and J is TRBJ2-4, with TRBD1 identical over 9 bases. The CDR3 consists of 14 residues. Germline lookup yields CDR1 SGHTA and CDR2 FQGNSA. With V trimmed by 5 bases and J by 10 bases, 9 bases remained unmatched. The CDR3 region has the DNA TGTGCCAGCAGCCCGCGGGACAGGGTAGGAATTCAGTACTTC. Its translation is CASSPRDRVGIQYF.

This clone was seen just once. The genes are TRBV6-5 and TRBJ2-5; TRBD2 might be the D (5 bases). The CDR3 runs 13 residues. Trimming removed 0 bases from V and 7 bases from J, with 9 bases in between. Germline CDR1 is MNHEY and CDR2 is SVGAGI. DNA of the CDR3: TGTGCCAGCAGTTACTCTAGCGCGGGGACCCAGTACTTC. As protein: CASSYSSAGTQYF.

V gene TRBV18 combines with J gene TRBJ2-5; 8 bases match TRBD1. J lost 4 bases, V lost 2 bases, and 6 bases had no gene match. The CDR3 totals 15 residues. The germline V gene has CDR1 KGHSH and CDR2 LQKENI. CDR3 nucleotide sequence: TGTGCCAGCTCACCAATGGACAGGGTTGGAGAGACCCAGTACTTC. It yields the protein CASSPMDRVGETQYF.

The sample holds one count of this clone. The genes are TRBV7-7 and TRBJ2-6; D may be TRBD2 (5 bases). This CDR3 region has 18 residues. Looked up from germline, CDR1 is SSHAT and CDR2 is FNYEAQ (reference sequence). V was cut by 5 bases and J by 1 base, with 18 bases left in between. The CDR3 sequence: CASSAGPRGFSGANVLTF. CDR3 in DNA: TGTGCCAGCAGCGCAGGTCCTAGAGGGTTTTCTGGGGCCAACGTCCTGACTTTC. Filled out from reference TRBV7-7 and TRBJ2-6, the complete variable domain reads GAGVSQSPRYKVTKRGQDVTLRCDPISSHATLYWYQQALGQGPEFLTYFNYEAQPDKSGLPSDRFSAERPEGSISTLTIQRTEQRDSAMYRCASSAGPRGFSGANVLTFGAGSRLTVL.

The V gene is TRBV5-1, the J gene TRBJ2-2; the D gene is possibly TRBD2 (6 bases). Germline CDR1 is SGHRS and CDR2 is YFSETQ. The CDR3 runs 15 residues. V gave up 6 bases and J gave up 1 base, with 13 bases separating them. CDR3 nucleotide sequence: TGCGCCAGCAAGGAGCAAGCGGGGAACACCGGGGAGCTGTTTTTT. As protein: CASKEQAGNTGELFF. Filled out from reference TRBV5-1 and TRBJ2-2, the complete variable domain reads KAGVTQTPRYLIKTRGQQVTLSCSPISGHRSVSWYQQTPGQGLQFLFEYFSETQRNKGNFPGRFSGRQFSNSRSEMNVSTLELGDSALYLCASKEQAGNTGELFFGEGSRLTVL.

The chain has TRBV29-1 and TRBJ1-2; D not resolved. The length of the CDR3 is 16 residues. Trimming left V 2 bases short and J 3 bases short, with 19 bases between. Germline CDR1 is SQVTM and CDR2 is ANQGSEA. The DNA of the CDR3 is TGCAGCGTTGAAAAGGAGGGAGGGTCCCCCGACTATGGCTACACCTTC. Translated: CSVEKEGGSPDYGYTF. The full variable domain, completed using reference TRBV29-1 and TRBJ1-2, is SAVISQKPSRDICQRGTSLTIQCQVDSQVTMMFWYRQQPGQSLTLIATANQGSEATYESGFVIDKFPISRPNLTFSTLTVSNMSPEDSSIYLCSVEKEGGSPDYGYTFGSGTRLTVV.

The CDR3 nucleotides are TGTGCCAGCAGGACGGGACAGGGGGCTTACAATGAGCAGTTCTTC. It encodes CASRTGQGAYNEQFF. This chain uses TRBV25-1 with TRBJ2-1, with 12 bases aligning to TRBD1. Germline values: CDR1 MGHDK, CDR2 SYGVNS. CDR3 length equals 15 residues. V dropped 6 bases and J dropped 4; count of bases not matched to a gene: 4.

The chain combines TRBV18 with TRBJ1-1; D perhaps matches TRBD1 (5 bases). The V gene's germline CDR1 is KGHSH and CDR2 LQKENI. The length of the CDR3 is 15 residues. The V gene lost 4 bases and the J gene lost 2 bases, with 14 bases spanning the gap. The CDR3 spells CASSRPPRGNTEAFF. The CDR3 DNA reads TGTGCCAGCTCACGCCCCCCTCGGGGCAACACTGAAGCTTTCTTT.

This chain joins TRBV19 and TRBJ2-7, with D perhaps TRBD1 (6 bases). V was shortened by 9 bases and J by 1 base, with 7 bases between the two germline ends. Per germline, CDR1 LNHDA and CDR2 SQIVND (reference sequence). This CDR3 comprises 11 residues. CDR3 in amino acids: CASRGSYEQYF. The DNA of the CDR3 is TGTGCCAGCAGGGGTTCCTACGAGCAGTACTTC.

CDR3 in DNA: TGTGCCAGCGCCCGAAGAGGGAACTCTGGAAACACCATATATTTT. Amino acids: CASARRGNSGNTIYF. The chain recombines TRBV6-6 with TRBJ1-3; D gene ambiguous. V was pared by 8 bases and J by 0 bases, with 14 bases between. Germline loops: CDR1 MNHNY, CDR2 SVGAGI (reference sequence). The CDR3 has 15 amino acids.

This chain connects TRBV6-5 to TRBJ2-7, with D maybe TRBD1 (8 bases). The CDR3 runs 14 residues. Germline V gene data show CDR1 as MNHEY and CDR2 as SVGAGI. Trimming stripped 1 base from V and 7 bases from J, with 14 bases between. The CDR3 reads CASSYYSQGGEQYV. The CDR3 DNA reads as TGTGCCAGCAGTTACTATTCACAGGGGGGGGAGCAGTACGTC.

The chain employs TRBV9 and TRBJ2-1; 7 nucleotides align to TRBD2. The V gene's germline CDR1 is SGDLS and CDR2 YYNGEE. J was trimmed by 4 bases and V by 0 bases; bases with no gene match: 4. This CDR3 has 15 amino acids. The CDR3 coding sequence is TGTGCCAGCAGCGTAGAGCCGGGGGGATACAATGAGCAGTTCTTC. Translating gives CASSVEPGGYNEQFF. Using reference TRBV9 and TRBJ2-1 for the parts outside the CDR3, the full variable domain is DSGVTQTPKHLITATGQRVTLRCSPRSGDLSVYWYQQSLDQGLQFLIQYYNGEERAKGNILERFSAQQFPDLHSELNLSSLELGDSALYFCASSVEPGGYNEQFFGPGTRLTVL.

The V call is TRBV7-9, the J call TRBJ2-3; D assignment may be TRBD1 or TRBD2 (6 bases each). V was clipped by 7 bases and J by 0 bases, with 14 bases between them. From germline, CDR1 is SEHNR and CDR2 FQNEAQ (reference sequence). The CDR3 length is 15 residues. Here the CDR3 reads CASTPGGGSTDTQYF. CDR3 in DNA: TGTGCCAGCACCCCAGGAGGGGGTAGCACAGATACGCAGTATTTT.